This T cell receptor beta chain was captured by sequencing in a study of T cell responses to AZD1222 COVID-19 vaccine (dated by TCRdb to 2020 to 2023). Broadly, across the study: A total of approximately 250 trial participants underwent TCR sequencing, of whom roughly 210 had received two doses of AZD1222 and some 25 had received two doses of the MenACWY control vaccine. Trial participants were enrolled by age into subgroups of 18-55, 56-69 and 70-plus years, and roughly 150, 30 and 60 TCR-sequenced participants, respectively, were included in these subgroups. Overall results and qualifications from the work: Because no samples from the day 14 peak response were available, repertoires could be characterized only after the peak T cell response. Nearly half of unique spike-specific TCRs reportedly recognized epitopes outside regions mutated in the B.1.351 and B.1.1.7 variants. A significant rise in spike-specific TCR breadth and depth was observed after two AZD1222 doses relative to day 0 and relative to MenACWY recipients. The 56-69-year group was small, and its depth increase did not reach significance, likely because of low power. Most participants were white British and females outnumbered males, and the authors suggested that clonal diversity may have been underestimated. CD4 TCRs associated with the vaccine covered the entire spike protein, and the dominant responses were in regions 160-218 and 743-854. Conclusions about previously exposed vaccinees are limited because only six or seven AZD1222 recipients were SARS-CoV-2 seropositive at baseline.

The sample's time point label, in plain terms: about 28 days (+/-7) after the second vaccine dose. AZD1222 recipients whose second dose came at about 4 weeks and those whose second dose came at about 12 weeks were combined into one group, since spike-specific TCR depth and breadth did not differ between the two schedules. Vaccinee samples were obtained from the UK trials COV001 and COV002, which included a single-blind randomized controlled phase 2/3 trial of AZD1222 (ChAdOx1 nCoV-19) in healthy adults. For TCRbeta chain sequencing, PBMC samples from trial participants were taken at day 0 and at day 28 after the second dose. Worth noting for this clone: This receptor's antigen is unknown. Per-base quality was not reported, and no clone a single base away is much larger than it.

The CDR3 regions of human TCRbeta chains were subjected to immunosequencing. In the paper's pipeline: Repertoire TCRs were matched against a reference library of SARS-CoV-2-specific TCRs generated with the MIRA antigen-specificity platform. Breadth was defined as the fraction of unique TCRs that were SARS-CoV-2-associated, and depth was defined as the fraction of total T cells that were SARS-CoV-2-associated. Using the MIRA data, every spike-specific TCR was mapped to the spike region that the TCR reacted to and assigned to either a CD4 or a CD8 class. Log10-transformed breadth and depth values were compared by one-way ANOVA with Sidak's multiple comparisons tests. What TCRdb holds here is the immuneACCESS table cut down to in-frame rearrangements. Part of the clones is not present; checked against another copy, under half of the missing clones reflect an unresolved V gene, and the others are unexplained. For V, J and clone size, that table is used; D and trimming come from the DNA. The sample contains some 130,000 clones, about nine tenths of them found a single time. 2% to 3% of the sample is held by the ten biggest clonotypes.

The germline V gene yields MGHRA for CDR1 and YSYEKL for CDR2. The V and J ends are trimmed by 1 base and 0 bases, leaving 16 bases between them. The CDR3 numbers 17 residues from cysteine through phenylalanine. CDR3 DNA is the only sequence kept; it has 51 bases, read in frame from the first base. The source was peripheral blood, collected 28 days after the second AZD1222 dose. The receptor comes from an adult who received the AZD1222 COVID-19 vaccine. The V gene is TRBV4-1 and the J gene is TRBJ2-7; TRBD2 is perhaps the D gene, given 5 matching bases. The DNA reads as follows: TGCGCCAGCAGCCAAGCTTTCTCCCCCGGGAACTCCTACGAGCAGTACTTC. It codes for CASSQAFSPGNSYEQYF.